This TCR beta chain is drawn from a study of shared clonotypes between healthy human individuals. Germline values: CDR1 KGHSH, CDR2 LQKENI. The CDR3 is 15 residues long. Trimming took 0 bases from V and 5 from J; bases not matched to a gene: 0. This clone has a single count. Different DNA sequences within this sample yield the same CDR3. Measured with immunoSEQ multiplex PCR; TCRdb has only the in-frame clones, and not every one. The sample lists approximately 980,000 clones; more than 75% were seen once. This receptor was identified in a man between 18 and 35 years old in good health. V gene TRBV18 combines with J gene TRBJ2-2; 10 nucleotides agree with TRBD1. Specimen: memory CD4+ T cells sorted from blood. Subset noted: CD45RA-negative fraction. The CDR3 is CASSPPGQGTGELFF. The CDR3 bases are TGTGCCAGCTCACCACCGGGACAGGGGACCGGGGAGCTGTTTTTT.